Listed below are T cell receptor beta chains from one sample, sequenced in a study of HIV-infected patients and healthy controls. MiXCR, run by TCRdb on the 5' RACE reads, gives a single entry per CDR3 protein. The table has around 26,000 distinct CDR3 sequences, under 9% seen once. The sample consisted of blood. The receptors here all came from an adult in good health. CDR3s include the opening cysteine and the closing phenylalanine or tryptophan. A D gene is named only where the DNA matches it firmly. The size of a clone is reported for some rows only, either as once, few or many, or as a class for expanded clones.

cdr3_aa: CASSFGPGGTTDTQYF
cdr3_nt: TGTGCCAGCAGCTTCGGGCCCGGGGGGACCACAGATACGCAGTATTTT
clone_size: .
j_call: TRBJ2-3
d_call: TRBD2
cdr3_length: 16
v_call: TRBV11-2

cdr3_aa: CASSLGTGGREAFF
cdr3_nt: TGTGCCAGCAGCTTAGGGACAGGGGGCCGGGAAGCTTTCTTT
clone_size: .
j_call: TRBJ1-1
d_call: TRBD1
cdr3_length: 14
v_call: TRBV7-2

cdr3_aa: CASSLWATNTEAFF
cdr3_nt: TGTGCCAGCAGCCTTTGGGCAACGAACACTGAAGCTTTCTTT
clone_size: many
j_call: TRBJ1-1
d_call: .
cdr3_length: 14
v_call: TRBV7-9

cdr3_aa: CASSQDPGGGNTIYF
cdr3_nt: TGTGCCAGCAGCCAAGATCCAGGCGGTGGAAACACCATATATTTT
clone_size: .
j_call: TRBJ1-3
d_call: .
cdr3_length: 15
v_call: TRBV14

cdr3_aa: CASGLGVDRDINNSPLHF
cdr3_nt: TGTGCTAGTGGTTTGGGAGTGGACCGCGATATTAATAATTCACCCCTCCACTTT
clone_size: many
j_call: TRBJ1-6
d_call: .
cdr3_length: 18
v_call: TRBV12-5

cdr3_aa: CSATAGKTEAFF
cdr3_nt: TGCAGTGCCACCGCAGGGAAAACTGAAGCTTTCTTT
clone_size: medium-sized
j_call: TRBJ1-1
d_call: .
cdr3_length: 12
v_call: TRBV20-1

cdr3_aa: CASIILGPEGQPQHF
cdr3_nt: TGTGCCAGCATCATCCTAGGACCAGAAGGTCAGCCCCAGCATTTT
clone_size: many
j_call: TRBJ1-5
d_call: .
cdr3_length: 15
v_call: TRBV14

cdr3_aa: CASSPGTYYEQYF
cdr3_nt: TGTGCCAGCAGCCCAGGGACTTACTACGAGCAGTACTTC
clone_size: .
j_call: TRBJ2-7
d_call: .
cdr3_length: 13
v_call: TRBV6-5

cdr3_aa: CASSLELGRQPQHF
cdr3_nt: TGTGCCAGCAGCTTAGAGTTAGGACGGCAGCCCCAGCATTTT
clone_size: many
j_call: TRBJ1-5
d_call: .
cdr3_length: 14
v_call: TRBV7-6

cdr3_aa: CASSLELAYGYTF
cdr3_nt: TGTGCCAGCAGCTTAGAGTTGGCGTATGGCTACACCTTC
clone_size: many
j_call: TRBJ1-2
d_call: .
cdr3_length: 13
v_call: TRBV13

cdr3_aa: CASSLRGTEAFF
cdr3_nt: TGTGCCAGCAGCTTACGCGGGACTGAAGCTTTCTTT
clone_size: many
j_call: TRBJ1-1
d_call: .
cdr3_length: 12
v_call: TRBV7-2

cdr3_aa: CASHGTSGGPTDTQYF
cdr3_nt: TGTGCCAGCCACGGGACTAGCGGGGGCCCCACAGATACGCAGTATTTT
clone_size: few
j_call: TRBJ2-3
d_call: TRBD2
cdr3_length: 16
v_call: TRBV12-3/TRBV12-4

cdr3_aa: CASSSGVYGHTF
cdr3_nt: TGTGCCAGCAGTTCAGGGGTGTATGGCCACACCTTC
clone_size: many
j_call: TRBJ1-2
d_call: .
cdr3_length: 12
v_call: TRBV28

cdr3_aa: CASRRTGGNQPQHF
cdr3_nt: TGTGCCTCACGGCGGACAGGGGGCAATCAGCCCCAGCATTTT
clone_size: many
j_call: TRBJ1-5
d_call: TRBD1
cdr3_length: 14
v_call: TRBV6-5

cdr3_aa: CASSLPGSADEQYF
cdr3_nt: TGTGCCAGCAGCCTCCCCGGGTCTGCCGACGAGCAGTACTTC
clone_size: few
j_call: TRBJ2-7
d_call: .
cdr3_length: 14
v_call: TRBV5-6

cdr3_aa: CSARDPIGTGGNEQFF
cdr3_nt: TGCAGTGCTAGAGATCCTATCGGGACAGGGGGTAATGAGCAGTTCTTC
clone_size: many
j_call: TRBJ2-1
d_call: TRBD1
cdr3_length: 16
v_call: TRBV20-1

cdr3_aa: CASRNPGHLEQFF
cdr3_nt: TGTGCCAGCAGAAATCCGGGACATCTAGAGCAGTTCTTC
clone_size: .
j_call: TRBJ2-1
d_call: .
cdr3_length: 13
v_call: TRBV12-3/TRBV12-4

cdr3_aa: CSARDVAVGSQSGELFF
cdr3_nt: TGCAGTGCTAGAGATGTGGCGGTCGGTTCCCAATCCGGGGAGCTGTTTTTT
clone_size: few
j_call: TRBJ2-2
d_call: .
cdr3_length: 17
v_call: TRBV20-1

cdr3_aa: CASRSQGSSYNSPLHF
cdr3_nt: TGTGCCAGCAGATCACAGGGGAGCTCCTATAATTCACCCCTCCACTTT
clone_size: many
j_call: TRBJ1-6
d_call: TRBD1
cdr3_length: 16
v_call: TRBV2

cdr3_aa: CASSPLTNTEAFF
cdr3_nt: TGTGCCAGCAGCCCACTGACGAACACTGAAGCTTTCTTT
clone_size: many
j_call: TRBJ1-1
d_call: .
cdr3_length: 13
v_call: TRBV14

cdr3_aa: CASAVGGAAYEQYF
cdr3_nt: TGTGCCAGTGCGGTTGGCGGGGCGGCCTACGAGCAGTACTTC
clone_size: many
j_call: TRBJ2-7
d_call: .
cdr3_length: 14
v_call: TRBV19

cdr3_aa: CASSGSPGETQYF
cdr3_nt: TGTGCCAGCAGCGGGAGTCCCGGAGAGACCCAGTACTTC
clone_size: .
j_call: TRBJ2-5
d_call: .
cdr3_length: 13
v_call: TRBV28

cdr3_aa: CSAATRSTDTQYF
cdr3_nt: TGCAGTGCTGCTACCCGTAGCACAGATACGCAGTATTTT
clone_size: few
j_call: TRBJ2-3
d_call: .
cdr3_length: 13
v_call: TRBV20-1

cdr3_aa: CASSLRLAGGAYEQYF
cdr3_nt: TGTGCCAGCAGTTTACGCTTGGCGGGGGGGGCCTACGAGCAGTACTTC
clone_size: many
j_call: TRBJ2-7
d_call: TRBD2
cdr3_length: 16
v_call: TRBV27

cdr3_aa: CASSSLAGATGELFF
cdr3_nt: TGTGCCAGCAGCTCCCTCGCAGGGGCCACCGGGGAGCTGTTTTTT
clone_size: many
j_call: TRBJ2-2
d_call: .
cdr3_length: 15
v_call: TRBV7-7

cdr3_aa: CASSPDIISDTQYF
cdr3_nt: TGTGCCAGCTCACCGGACATCATATCAGATACGCAGTATTTT
clone_size: many
j_call: TRBJ2-3
d_call: .
cdr3_length: 14
v_call: TRBV18

cdr3_aa: CAISEAFF
cdr3_nt: TGTGCCATCAGTGAAGCTTTCTTT
clone_size: many
j_call: TRBJ1-1
d_call: .
cdr3_length: 8
v_call: TRBV10-3

cdr3_aa: CASSPDRRETQYF
cdr3_nt: TGTGCCAGCAGCCCCGATCGAAGAGAGACCCAGTACTTC
clone_size: many
j_call: TRBJ2-5
d_call: .
cdr3_length: 13
v_call: TRBV13

cdr3_aa: CASSLGPGQPSGANVLTF
cdr3_nt: TGTGCCAGCAGTTTAGGCCCGGGACAGCCCTCTGGGGCCAACGTCCTGACTTTC
clone_size: many
j_call: TRBJ2-6
d_call: TRBD1
cdr3_length: 18
v_call: TRBV28

cdr3_aa: CSARTRRGEGTDTQYF
cdr3_nt: TGCAGTGCTAGAACCCGGCGGGGGGAGGGGACAGATACGCAGTATTTT
clone_size: many
j_call: TRBJ2-3
d_call: TRBD2
cdr3_length: 16
v_call: TRBV20-1

cdr3_aa: CASSFRGSREQYF
cdr3_nt: TGTGCCAGCAGCTTCCGGGGTTCCCGCGAGCAGTACTTC
clone_size: few
j_call: TRBJ2-7
d_call: .
cdr3_length: 13
v_call: TRBV5-4

cdr3_aa: CASSESPGQGATNSNQPQHF
cdr3_nt: TGTGCCAGCAGTGAGTCGCCGGGACAGGGGGCGACCAATAGCAATCAGCCCCAGCATTTT
clone_size: many
j_call: TRBJ1-5
d_call: TRBD1
cdr3_length: 20
v_call: TRBV25-1

cdr3_aa: CASSLPRDRGIAGELFF
cdr3_nt: TGTGCCAGCAGCCTACCCCGGGACAGGGGAATCGCCGGGGAGCTGTTTTTT
clone_size: many
j_call: TRBJ2-2
d_call: TRBD1
cdr3_length: 17
v_call: TRBV13